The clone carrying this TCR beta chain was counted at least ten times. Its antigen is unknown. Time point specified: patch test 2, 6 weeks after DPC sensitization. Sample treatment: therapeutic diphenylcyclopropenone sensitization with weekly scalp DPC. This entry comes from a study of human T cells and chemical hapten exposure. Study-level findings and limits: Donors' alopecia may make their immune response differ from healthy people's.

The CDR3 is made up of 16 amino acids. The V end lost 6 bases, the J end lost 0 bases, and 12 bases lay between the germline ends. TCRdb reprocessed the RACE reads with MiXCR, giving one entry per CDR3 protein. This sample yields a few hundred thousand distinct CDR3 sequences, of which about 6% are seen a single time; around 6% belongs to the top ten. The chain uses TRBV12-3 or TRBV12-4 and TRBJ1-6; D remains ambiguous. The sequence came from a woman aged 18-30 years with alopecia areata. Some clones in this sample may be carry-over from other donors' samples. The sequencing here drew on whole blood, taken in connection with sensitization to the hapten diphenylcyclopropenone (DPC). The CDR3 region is CASSLSVGSYNSPLHF. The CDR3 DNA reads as TGTGCCAGCAGCCTTTCAGTAGGCTCCTATAATTCACCCCTCCACTTT.